This T cell receptor (beta chain) was sequenced during a study of cytotoxic CD8 clonotypes in ibrutinib-treated CLL. The table came from immunoSEQ multiplex PCR; TCRdb's copy has only in-frame clones and leaves some out. Of some 300,000 clones listed, roughly 79% were seen once; the top ten hold 5.5% to 8%. V lost 8 bases, J lost 3 bases, and 17 bases lay in between. This CDR3 comprises 15 residues. The germline V gene encodes CDR1 LNHDA and CDR2 SQIVND (reference sequence). The chain employs TRBV19 and TRBJ1-5; perhaps TRBD1 as D (6 bases). The receptor comes from a human donor with chronic lymphocytic leukemia. The material was PBMCs, obtained before ibrutinib treatment. CDR3 amino acids: CASVRGGQFNQPQHF. DNA for the CDR3: TGTGCCAGTGTCAGGGGTGGACAGTTCAATCAGCCCCAGCATTTT. Full variable domain (outside the CDR3, taken from reference TRBV19 and TRBJ1-5): DGGITQSPKYLFRKEGQNVTLSCEQNLNHDAMYWYRQDPGQGLRLIYYSQIVNDFQKGDIAEGYSVSREKKESFPLTVTSAQKNPTAFYLCASVRGGQFNQPQHFGDGTRLSIL.